This T cell receptor beta chain was captured by sequencing in a study of blood T cell repertoires in COVID-19. Study-level background: Sites in the United States, Italy and Spain provided acute and convalescent COVID-19 samples.

The cohort comprised adults aged about 18 to 100 years residing in 20 to 30 US areas. Participants in the exposed group had met a COVID-19 case in the 2 weeks before joining the study. The CDR3 runs 13 residues. Germline V gives CDR1 MNHEY, CDR2 SVGEGT. V was cut by 4 bases and J by 5 bases, with 11 bases left in between. How the authors handled the data: Amplification of reference gene primers was used by the study to estimate nucleated cell counts. Method: immunoSEQ multiplex PCR; TCRdb's copy keeps in-frame clones and lacks some. V and J calls and clone size are given by that table; D and trimming were obtained from the DNA. This sample has fewer than 250,000 clones, with about 90% found just once.

The genes are TRBV6-2 or TRBV6-3 and TRBJ1-1; D is uncertain. This TCR came from a man aged 30-40 years who had been exposed to COVID-19. The sequenced sample consisted of PBMCs or T cells enriched from blood (not recorded which). The CDR3 DNA sequence: TGTGCCAGCAGTTCCTGGGGAGGTACTGAAGCTTTCTTT. It is translated as CASSSWGGTEAFF.